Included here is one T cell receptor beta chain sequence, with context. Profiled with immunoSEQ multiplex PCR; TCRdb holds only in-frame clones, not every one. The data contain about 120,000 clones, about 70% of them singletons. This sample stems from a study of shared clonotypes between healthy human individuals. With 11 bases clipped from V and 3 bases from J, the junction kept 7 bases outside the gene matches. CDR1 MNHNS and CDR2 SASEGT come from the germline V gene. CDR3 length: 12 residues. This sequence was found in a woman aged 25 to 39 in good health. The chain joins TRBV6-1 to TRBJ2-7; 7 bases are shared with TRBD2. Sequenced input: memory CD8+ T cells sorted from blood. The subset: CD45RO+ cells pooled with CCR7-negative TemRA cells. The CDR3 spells CAGASGGYEQYF. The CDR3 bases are TGTGCCGGAGCTAGCGGAGGCTACGAGCAGTACTTC.